This entry features one T cell receptor (beta chain) sequence. Compared with germline, one end of the junction differs, possibly owing to a read error. The sample belongs to a study of cytomegalovirus exposure and HLA in healthy donors. The CDR3 sequence is 18 residues long. Looked up from germline, CDR1 is KGHSH and CDR2 is LQKENI. Primers included in the PCR were 60 Vbeta and 13 Jbeta primers. The repertoire was sequenced with immunoSEQ multiplex PCR; TCRdb's copy has only in-frame clones and lacks some. The sample shows 40,000 to 60,000 clones, approximately 77% of them seen only once. This TCR was sampled from a woman aged 45-59 years in good health and CMV-seronegative. V gene TRBV18 combines with J gene TRBJ1-2; D may be TRBD1 (6 bases). The sample comprised PBMCs. The CDR3 here is CAISPVSRGGETNYGYTF. The DNA of the CDR3 is TGTGCCATCTCACCAGTCTCCCGAGGGGGGGAAACTAACTATGGCTACACCTTC.